This TCR beta chain was documented in a study of cytomegalovirus exposure and HLA in healthy donors. A remark on this clone: Its matching antigen is unknown.

CDR1 and CDR2 from the germline V gene are SGHRS and YFSETQ. J was trimmed by 7 bases and V by 2 bases; bases with no gene match: 9. The CDR3 has 15 amino acids. Study results and caveats: A previous analysis found most TCR beta V segments productive roughly 87% or roughly 30% of the time.

In the PCR, 60 Vbeta and 13 Jbeta primers were used. Repertoires were generated with immunoSEQ multiplex PCR, while TCRdb's copy carries only in-frame clones and drops some. Among roughly 100,000 clones listed, 55% to 65% were seen once. The TCR was taken from a man aged 25 to 40 in good health and CMV-seropositive. The chain employs TRBV5-1 and TRBJ2-1; TRBD1 aligns across 7 bases. Sequenced material: PBMCs. The CDR3 DNA is TGCGCCAGCAGCTTTTATGACAGGGACGAAAATGAGCAGTTCTTC. The encoded protein is CASSFYDRDENEQFF.